This T cell receptor (beta chain) was profiled in a study of response to subunit inactivated influenza vaccine. Study results and caveats: Each seasonal influenza vaccination recruits few new T cells, the authors suggested.

V was pared by 3 bases and J by 2 bases, with 7 bases between. Germline V lookup: CDR1 LNHDA, CDR2 SQIVND (reference sequence). This CDR3 comprises 14 residues. As to this clonotype: Its antigen is not known.

TCRdb used MiXCR to reprocess the RT-PCR reads, holding one entry per CDR3 protein. The repertoire consists of over 150,000 distinct CDR3 sequences, with 11% occurring once and the leading ten covering roughly 12%. Sequencing was performed on non-naive T cells sorted from PBMCs, taken more than 35 days after vaccination. This TCR derives from a man aged 50-60 years who received an inactivated influenza vaccine. The chain has TRBV19 and TRBJ2-2; D ambiguous. CDR3 sequence: CASSISSNTGELFF. CDR3 nucleotides: TGTGCCAGTAGTATTTCCAGTAACACCGGGGAGCTGTTTTTT.